Following are 14 T cell receptor beta chains from one sample sequenced in a study of spatial heterogeneity in lung cancer. Using its own MiXCR run on the 5' RACE reads, TCRdb lists one record per CDR3 protein. The data contain roughly 15,000 distinct CDR3 sequences, 7.5% to 10% of them singletons. Time point defined: sample taken at primary tumor resection. Sequencing of whole RNA from tumor, nontumor lung or frozen PBMC involved no sorting. The sequencing used PBMCs, collected at surgery. The origin of the receptors is a female donor with early-stage non-small cell lung cancer.

This clonotype has a count of ten or more. The J gene is TRBJ2-2, the V gene TRBV7-3; D is unresolved. The CDR3 contains 13 residues. Between the trimmed V and J ends, which lost 0 bases and 4 bases, there was a span of 3 bases. The germline CDR1 and CDR2 sequences are SGHTA and FQGTGA. This chain's CDR3 is CASSLTGTGELFF. The CDR3 DNA follows: TGTGCCAGCAGCTTAACGGGCACCGGGGAGCTGTTTTTT. Drawing the rest from reference TRBV7-3 and TRBJ2-2, the complete variable domain is GAGVSQTPSNKVTEKGKYVELRCDPISGHTALYWYRQSLGQGPEFLIYFQGTGAADDSGLPNDRFFAVRPEGSVSTLKIQRTERGDSAVYLCASSLTGTGELFFGEGSRLTVL.

This clonotype appeared many times. The rearrangement joins TRBV5-1 to TRBJ2-2, with TRBD2 matching over 11 bases. Trimming removed 3 bases from V and 1 base from J; junction bases left unmatched: 8. This CDR3 region has 18 residues. Germline assignment: CDR1 SGHRS and CDR2 YFSETQ. CDR3 in amino acids: CASSSTSGVVRNTGELFF. The CDR3 DNA reads TGCGCCAGCAGCTCGACTAGCGGGGTAGTACGGAACACCGGGGAGCTGTTTTTT.

This clonotype was seen ten or more times. The chain uses TRBV12-3 or TRBV12-4 and TRBJ2-2, with a tentative D call TRBD2 (5 bases). This CDR3 spans 15 amino acids. With 3 bases removed from V and 5 bases from J, the gap between germline ends came to 13 bases. The CDR3 nucleotides read TGTGCCAGCAGTTTCGCCCGGAGGTGGACCGGGGAGCTGTTTTTT. The encoded protein is CASSFARRWTGELFF.

This clonotype was picked up a small number of times. CDR3 DNA sequence: TGCAGTGCTCTTAGTGTGGGGGCCTCCTACGAGCAGTACTTC. Protein: CSALSVGASYEQYF. V usage is TRBV20-1 and J usage is TRBJ2-7, with D possibly matching TRBD1 (6 bases). CDR1 and CDR2 from the germline V gene are DFQATT and SNEGSKA (reference sequence). The CDR3 length is 14 residues. With 5 bases removed from V and 0 bases from J, the gap between germline ends came to 14 bases.

This clonotype has ten or more counts. The chain recombines TRBV2 with TRBJ2-7; the D gene could be TRBD1 or TRBD2 (5 bases each). The CDR3 extends over 15 amino acids. Per the germline V gene, CDR1 is SNHLY and CDR2 is FYNNEI. Deletions cut 6 bases from V and 2 bases from J, with 17 bases between. The CDR3 DNA follows: TGTGCCAGCAGGGACGGGACCTTTAGGACCTACGAGCAGTACTTC. Amino acids: CASRDGTFRTYEQYF. The variable domain in full, completed from reference TRBV2 and TRBJ2-7, reads EPEVTQTPSHQVTQMGQEVILRCVPISNHLYFYWYRQILGQKVEFLVSFYNNEISEKSEIFDDQFSVERPDGSNFTLKIRSTKLEDSAMYFCASRDGTFRTYEQYFGPGTRLTVT.

This clonotype has at least ten counts. Here the CDR3 reads CSARVPPGDEQFF. The CDR3 DNA reads as TGCAGTGCTAGAGTCCCCCCAGGCGATGAGCAGTTCTTC. This chain joins TRBV20-1 and TRBJ2-1; D not resolved. Trimming left V 1 base short and J 8 bases short, with 12 bases between. This CDR3 comprises 13 residues. Germline V gives CDR1 DFQATT, CDR2 SNEGSKA (reference sequence).

This sequence joins TRBV6-1 and TRBJ2-7; 7 bases match TRBD1. Germline V gene lookup returns CDR1 MNHNS and CDR2 SASEGT. The V and J ends lost 4 bases and 6 bases, in that order; junction bases with no gene match: 12. This CDR3 spans 15 amino acids. CDR3 region: CASSVLTGTLGEQYF. The CDR3 coding sequence is TGTGCCAGCAGTGTCCTGACAGGGACCCTGGGCGAGCAGTACTTC.

This clonotype was seen at least ten times. The chain carries TRBV2 and TRBJ1-3; no clear D gene. The CDR3 has 13 amino acids. Trimming cost V 5 bases and J 2 bases, with 7 bases left between them. Germline CDR1 SNHLY, CDR2 FYNNEI. The CDR3, as DNA: TGTGCCAGCAGTCAGGTCCCTGGAAACACCATATATTTT. This sequence encodes CASSQVPGNTIYF.

This clonotype was seen at least ten times. The genes are TRBV14 and TRBJ1-2; maybe TRBD1 (6 bases). The CDR3 sequence is 15 residues long. Germline lookup yields CDR1 SGHDN and CDR2 FVKESK. V was clipped by 1 base and J by 4 bases, with 13 bases between them. This chain's CDR3 is CASSQGTGRIYGYTF. The CDR3 region has the DNA TGTGCCAGCAGCCAAGGCACAGGGAGGATCTATGGCTACACCTTC.

This clonotype was seen at least ten times. This sequence joins TRBV27 and TRBJ2-5; D possibly corresponds to TRBD2 (6 bases). Germline lookup yields CDR1 MNHEY and CDR2 SMNVEV (reference sequence). This CDR3 contains 14 residues. The V end lost 5 bases, the J end lost 3 bases, and 13 bases lay between the germline ends. The CDR3 DNA sequence: TGTGCCAGCAGTCGGCGGGGTCAGGAAGAGACCCAGTACTTC. Residues: CASSRRGQEETQYF.

This clonotype occurred many times. V and J are TRBV5-4 and TRBJ2-7; maybe TRBD2 (5 bases). There are 15 residues in the CDR3. From germline, CDR1 is SGHNT and CDR2 YYREEE (reference sequence). The germline V and J ends were trimmed by 3 bases and 3 bases, with 16 bases remaining between them. The CDR3 here is CASSSQQRRSYEQYF. CDR3 bases: TGTGCCAGCAGCTCGCAGCAGCGGAGGAGCTACGAGCAGTACTTC.

This clonotype was seen many times. This chain joins TRBV30 and TRBJ2-1; 8 nucleotides line up with TRBD2. Looked up from germline, CDR1 is GTSNPN and CDR2 is SVGIG (reference sequence). This CDR3 is built from 14 residues. V shed 2 bases, J shed 7 bases, and the junction held 7 bases outside the gene matches. CDR3 amino acids: CAWSFSGGLNEQFF. CDR3 in DNA: TGTGCCTGGAGTTTCAGCGGGGGACTGAATGAGCAGTTCTTC. The variable domain in full, with the rest retrieved from reference TRBV30 and TRBJ2-1, is SQTIHQWPATLVQPVGSPLSLECTVEGTSNPNLYWYRQAAGRGLQLLFYSVGIGQISSEVPQNLSASRPQDRQFILSSKKLLLSDSGFYLCAWSFSGGLNEQFFGPGTRLTVL.

There are many counts of this clonotype. The J gene is TRBJ2-5, the V gene TRBV7-2, with D unclear. Germline V gene lookup returns CDR1 SGHTA and CDR2 FQGNSA. The CDR3 consists of 11 residues. V lost 2 bases and J 5 bases, leaving 3 bases between the germline ends. The CDR3 DNA reads as TGTGCCAGCAGCTTATGGGAGACCCAGTACTTC. It encodes CASSLWETQYF.

This clonotype was seen repeatedly, ten times or more. This chain connects TRBV2 to TRBJ2-4; a weak D match, TRBD2 (6 bases). The germline V and J ends were trimmed by 7 bases and 4 bases, with 11 bases remaining between them. The CDR3 totals 13 residues. Germline assignment: CDR1 SNHLY and CDR2 FYNNEI. The CDR3: CASNSGGKNIQYF. In DNA form, the CDR3 reads TGTGCCAGCAACTCTGGAGGGAAAAACATTCAGTACTTC.